These 32 T cell receptor beta chains originate from one sample sequenced in a study of PD-L1 blockade in urothelial cancer (dated by TCRdb to the late 2010s). The time point label, read with the paper, signifies: peripheral blood 6 weeks after treatment start. Library preparation used the immunoSEQ multiplex PCR assay. TCRdb provides this immuneACCESS table in a form limited to in-frame rearrangements. Some clones are lacking; in checked studies, under half of them reflect an unresolved V gene, and why the rest are absent is not known. The sample table shows tens of thousands of clones, and almost 90% are seen once. Around 10% of the sample lies in the top ten. The sequenced sample was PBMCs, obtained around atezolizumab (anti-PD-L1) treatment. Source of these receptors: a man in his fifties or sixties with urothelial cancer.

The J gene is TRBJ1-1, the V gene TRBV19; 9 nucleotides match TRBD1. The germline V gene has CDR1 LNHDA and CDR2 SQIVND (reference sequence). V shed 6 bases, J shed 5 bases, and the junction held 7 bases outside the gene matches. This CDR3 has 14 residues. CDR3 amino acids: CASRGTGLYTEAFF. The CDR3 DNA reads TGTGCCAGTAGGGGGACAGGGCTCTATACTGAAGCTTTCTTT.

CDR3 nucleotides: TGTGCCAGCAGGGGGACTAGCGGAAACTCCTACGAGCAGTACTTC. This codes for CASRGTSGNSYEQYF. The chain employs TRBV27 and TRBJ2-7, with TRBD2 matching 11 bases. This CDR3 is 15 amino acids long. V shed 6 bases and J 0 bases; nucleotides not matched to a gene: 4. Germline CDR1 MNHEY, CDR2 SMNVEV (reference sequence).

J is TRBJ2-7 and V is TRBV4-1; 8 nucleotides agree with TRBD1. This CDR3 is built from 15 residues. Germline values: CDR1 MGHRA, CDR2 YSYEKL. V dropped 2 bases and J dropped 6; count of bases not matched to a gene: 9. In DNA, the CDR3 is TGCGCCAGCAGCCAAAGCGGACAGGGCTTCGGCGAGCAGTACTTC. It translates to CASSQSGQGFGEQYF.

This clone was seen a few times. The chain couples TRBV4-3 to TRBJ1-2; weak D call: TRBD1 (6 bases). V lost 0 bases, J lost 8 bases, and 25 bases lay in between. CDR3 length: 18 amino acids. Germline lookup yields CDR1 LGHNA and CDR2 YSLEER. The DNA of the CDR3 is TGCGCCAGCAGCCAAGAGGTTCTAGCGGACAGACTGAGGGGCGGCTACACCTTC. Translation: CASSQEVLADRLRGGYTF.

The chain is built from TRBV29-1 and TRBJ1-2; possibly TRBD1 for D (5 bases). This CDR3 comprises 14 residues. The V end was cut by 4 bases, the J end by 3 bases, with 15 bases between. CDR1 SQVTM and CDR2 ANQGSEA come from the germline V gene. The CDR3 region is CSVVIVEGHYGYTF. The CDR3 DNA follows: TGCAGCGTTGTTATCGTGGAGGGACACTATGGCTACACCTTC. Combining the CDR3 with reference TRBV29-1 and TRBJ1-2 gives the whole variable domain SAVISQKPSRDICQRGTSLTIQCQVDSQVTMMFWYRQQPGQSLTLIATANQGSEATYESGFVIDKFPISRPNLTFSTLTVSNMSPEDSSIYLCSVVIVEGHYGYTFGSGTRLTVV.

This clone occurred once. The J gene is TRBJ1-5, the V gene TRBV7-8; 10 positions match TRBD1. After removal of 4 bases from V and 4 bases from J, the junction contained 1 base not matched to a gene. CDR1 is SGHVS and CDR2 is FQNEAQ in the germline V gene. CDR3 length equals 14 residues. For the CDR3, the DNA is TGTGCCAGCAGCTGGGGACAGGGGAATCAGCCCCAGCATTTT. Translating gives CASSWGQGNQPQHF. The variable domain in full, completed from reference TRBV7-8 and TRBJ1-5, reads GAGVSQSPRYKVAKRGQDVALRCDPISGHVSLFWYQQALGQGPEFLTYFQNEAQLDKSGLPSDRFFAERPEGSVSTLKIQRTQQEDSAVYLCASSWGQGNQPQHFGDGTRLSIL.

This chain links TRBV5-1 with TRBJ2-1; D is ambiguous. The CDR3 contains 13 residues. The germline CDR1 and CDR2 sequences are SGHRS and YFSETQ. V shed 7 bases and J shed 4 bases, with 12 bases lying between them. The DNA for the CDR3 is TGCGCCAGCCGCGCGCGAGGTTACAATGAGCAGTTCTTC. It codes for CASRARGYNEQFF.

V gene TRBV11-3 combines with J gene TRBJ1-1; no reliable D call. CDR3 length: 15 amino acids. Germline V lookup: CDR1 SGHNT, CDR2 YENEEA. Trimming pared 1 base from V and 3 bases from J, leaving 12 bases between. CDR3 residues: CASSLATGWDTEAFF. CDR3 DNA: TGTGCCAGCAGCTTAGCCACCGGGTGGGACACTGAAGCTTTCTTT.

This chain uses TRBV30 with TRBJ1-1; 8 bases are a match to TRBD1. Trimming cost V 8 bases and J 0 bases; bases outside gene matches: 11. CDR1 is GTSNPN and CDR2 is SVGIG in the germline V gene (reference sequence). This CDR3 spans 15 amino acids. CDR3 DNA sequence: TGTGCCGGAACCGGATGGGGACAGGTGAACACTGAAGCTTTCTTT. This encodes CAGTGWGQVNTEAFF.

The chain links TRBV6-5 to TRBJ1-5, with D maybe TRBD1 (5 bases). The ends were cut back, 0 bases at V and 7 bases at J, with 13 bases in the middle. Germline CDR1 and CDR2: MNHEY and SVGAGI. The CDR3 consists of 15 residues. The CDR3, as DNA: TGTGCCAGCAGTTACTCCGGGGACTTAGGCCAGCCCCAGCATTTT. As protein: CASSYSGDLGQPQHF.

This chain links TRBV30 with TRBJ1-2; D unresolved. Trimming cost V 1 base and J 8 bases, with 14 bases left between them. This CDR3 spans 13 amino acids. In germline, CDR1 is GTSNPN, CDR2 SVGIG (reference sequence). The CDR3 sequence is CAWSGTFVGGYTF. The CDR3 DNA reads TGTGCCTGGAGTGGGACTTTTGTAGGGGGCTACACCTTC.

The rearrangement links TRBV7-9 to TRBJ2-2; TRBD1 matches 7 bases. The germline V gene encodes CDR1 SEHNR and CDR2 FQNEAQ (reference sequence). The CDR3 has 14 amino acids. Germline trimming cut 6 bases from V and 5 bases from J; bases unmatched to any gene: 6. DNA for the CDR3: TGTGCCAGCAGATTCGACAGGGCGACCGGGGAGCTGTTTTTT. This gives the protein CASRFDRATGELFF.

This chain links TRBV11-3 with TRBJ1-1, with D hard to call. The CDR3 has 14 amino acids. V shed 4 bases and J shed 1 base, with 10 bases lying between them. CDR1 is SGHNT and CDR2 is YENEEA in the germline V gene. CDR3 nucleotides: TGTGCCAGCAGCTCAATGGTCGGGAACACTGAAGCTTTCTTT. Protein: CASSSMVGNTEAFF.

V usage is TRBV9 and J usage is TRBJ2-1; 7 nucleotides agree with TRBD2. Germline assignment: CDR1 SGDLS and CDR2 YYNGEE. With 3 bases clipped from V and 0 bases from J, the junction kept 12 bases outside the gene matches. The length of the CDR3 is 18 residues. CDR3 coding DNA: TGTGCCAGCAGCGCCCCGAGGGAAGCGGGGAGCTCCTACAATGAGCAGTTCTTC. This gives the protein CASSAPREAGSSYNEQFF.

This clone was seen more than once but under ten times. This chain uses TRBV11-3 with TRBJ2-7; the D is unclear. Trimming pared 4 bases from V and 7 bases from J, leaving 8 bases between. The CDR3 contains 11 residues. Per germline, CDR1 SGHNT and CDR2 YENEEA. CDR3 in amino acids: CASSYHSEQYF. The DNA of the CDR3 is TGTGCCAGCAGCTACCACTCGGAGCAGTACTTC.

The chain joins TRBV2 to TRBJ1-1; D may be TRBD1 (6 bases). Germline V gene lookup returns CDR1 SNHLY and CDR2 FYNNEI. The CDR3 covers 14 residues. Trimming stripped 6 bases from V and 5 bases from J, with 16 bases between. CDR3 sequence (DNA): TGTGCCAGCAGCCTGGGGGCGCGGGGGACTGAAGCTTTCTTT. As protein: CASSLGARGTEAFF.

This clone was counted a few times. V gene TRBV11-2 combines with J gene TRBJ1-3, with D unresolved. Trimming pared 3 bases from V and 0 bases from J, leaving 9 bases between. Germline loops: CDR1 SGHAT, CDR2 FQNNGV. CDR3 length equals 15 residues. The CDR3 loop reads CASSFRGISGNTIYF. CDR3 nucleotides: TGTGCCAGCAGCTTCAGAGGTATCTCTGGAAACACCATATATTTT.

The chain links TRBV7-2 to TRBJ2-5; 7 bases align to TRBD2. Germline CDR1 SGHTA, CDR2 FQGNSA. J lost 4 bases, V lost 3 bases, and 11 bases had no gene match. The CDR3 contains 16 residues. CDR3 sequence reads: CASSFSFRPGGETQYF. In DNA, the CDR3 is TGTGCCAGCAGCTTTTCGTTCCGTCCGGGAGGAGAGACCCAGTACTTC.

V is TRBV4-2 and J is TRBJ2-1; 10 nucleotides line up with TRBD2. The CDR3 spans 19 residues. Germline CDR1 and CDR2: LGHNA and YNFKEQ. V trimming: 2 bases; J trimming: 0 bases; junction bases outside the gene matches: 10. The CDR3 loop is CASSQRTSGAQSSYNEQFF. The CDR3 DNA follows: TGTGCCAGCAGCCAACGAACTAGCGGGGCCCAGAGCTCCTACAATGAGCAGTTCTTC.

The rearrangement joins TRBV5-4 to TRBJ2-7, with 7 bases that match TRBD1. CDR3 size: 15 residues. J was trimmed by 0 bases and V by 2 bases; bases with no gene match: 5. Germline V lookup: CDR1 SGHNT, CDR2 YYREEE (reference sequence). CDR3 sequence (DNA): TGTGCCAGCAGCTTAGGGACAGCCAACTCCTACGAGCAGTACTTC. Amino acid sequence: CASSLGTANSYEQYF.

V gene TRBV5-1 combines with J gene TRBJ2-1; 9 bases align to TRBD1. The J segment lost 8 bases and the V segment lost 6 bases, leaving 9 bases of the junction unmatched. CDR3 size: 14 residues. Per the germline V gene, CDR1 is SGHRS and CDR2 is YFSETQ. CDR3 nucleotides: TGCGCCAGCACCCGGGACAGGGAGTTGGATGAGCAGTTCTTC. It encodes CASTRDRELDEQFF.

The chain couples TRBV28 to TRBJ2-1; 8 bases map to TRBD2. Germline CDR1 reads MDHEN; CDR2 reads SYDVKM. Trimming took 3 bases from V and 6 from J; bases not matched to a gene: 7. The CDR3 extends over 15 amino acids. The CDR3 DNA reads TGTGCCAGCAGTTTTGGCGGGAGGCCGCTCAATGAGCAGTTCTTC. Its translation is CASSFGGRPLNEQFF.

This chain links TRBV5-1 with TRBJ1-1, with a weak D call TRBD1 (5 bases). V was cut by 2 bases and J by 4 bases, with 9 bases left in between. Looked up from germline, CDR1 is SGHRS and CDR2 is YFSETQ. The CDR3 runs 13 residues. The CDR3 loop reads CASSFIGVTEAFF. The CDR3 nucleotides read TGCGCCAGCAGCTTTATAGGGGTCACTGAAGCTTTCTTT.

The chain recombines TRBV18 with TRBJ2-7, with a tentative D call TRBD1 (6 bases). V dropped 0 bases and J dropped 3 bases, with 9 bases sitting between them. Germline CDR1 is KGHSH and CDR2 is LQKENI. CDR3 length: 14 amino acids. CDR3 bases: TGTGCCAGCTCACCACCCGAGGGGGTCTACGAGCAGTACTTC. The encoded protein is CASSPPEGVYEQYF.

The genes are TRBV28 and TRBJ1-4; TRBD1 is a possible D gene (6 bases). Trimming took 3 bases from V and 5 from J, leaving 16 bases between them. Germline CDR1 reads MDHEN; CDR2 reads SYDVKM. The CDR3 totals 16 residues. The CDR3 loop is CASSFSEGVTNEKLFF. The CDR3 DNA sequence: TGTGCCAGCAGTTTTTCCGAGGGGGTAACAAATGAAAAACTGTTTTTT. Combining the CDR3 with reference TRBV28 and TRBJ1-4 gives the whole variable domain DVKVTQSSRYLVKRTGEKVFLECVQDMDHENMFWYRQDPGLGLRLIYFSYDVKMKEKGDIPEGYSVSREKKERFSLILESASTNQTSMYLCASSFSEGVTNEKLFFGSGTQLSVL.

The genes are TRBV5-1 and TRBJ2-7; 9 bases line up with TRBD1. Trimming cost V 0 bases and J 6 bases; bases outside gene matches: 7. This CDR3 is 15 amino acids long. Germline loops: CDR1 SGHRS, CDR2 YFSETQ. CDR3 DNA sequence: TGCGCCAGCAGCTTGGGACACGGGGGACAGGGCGAGCAGTACTTC. It specifies CASSLGHGGQGEQYF.

This clone appeared a few times. The chain carries TRBV2 and TRBJ1-5; D not certain. The CDR3 has 17 amino acids. Germline CDR1 SNHLY, CDR2 FYNNEI. Deletions cut 3 bases from V and 1 base from J, with 16 bases between. The CDR3 sequence: CASSEFLGFWSNQPQHF. The CDR3 DNA reads TGTGCCAGCAGTGAGTTCTTGGGCTTCTGGAGCAATCAGCCCCAGCATTTT.

This clone was seen a handful of times. Other DNA sequences of this sample code for an identical CDR3. The rearrangement joins TRBV7-3 to TRBJ2-1, with D tentatively TRBD2 (6 bases). The length of the CDR3 is 14 residues. Germline V lookup: CDR1 SGHTA, CDR2 FQGTGA. V gave up 4 bases and J gave up 2 bases, with 9 bases separating them. The CDR3 here is CASSSGLPYNEQFF. The CDR3 nucleotides are TGTGCCAGCAGCTCGGGACTGCCCTACAATGAGCAGTTCTTC.

The CDR3 here is CASSLGQGTAYEQYF. CDR3 coding DNA: TGTGCCAGCAGCCTAGGTCAAGGGACAGCCTACGAGCAGTACTTC. The V call is TRBV7-2, the J call TRBJ2-7, with TRBD1 matching over 7 bases. Germline CDR1 and CDR2: SGHTA and FQGNSA. This CDR3 has 15 residues. V lost 5 bases and J lost 2; bases outside the gene matches: 9.

This chain joins TRBV6-5 and TRBJ2-1; weak D call: TRBD2 (5 bases). The CDR3 contains 16 residues. Germline assignment: CDR1 MNHEY and CDR2 SVGAGI. The V and J ends lost 0 bases and 2 bases respectively, with 11 bases between them. The CDR3: CASSYSGSATYNEQFF. DNA of the CDR3: TGTGCCAGCAGTTACTCAGGTAGCGCCACCTACAATGAGCAGTTCTTC.

The rearrangement uses TRBV6-1 and TRBJ1-2, with TRBD1 as a possible D gene (6 bases). CDR3 length: 14 residues. V lost 2 bases, J lost 4 bases, and 11 bases lay in between. Germline V gene data show CDR1 as MNHNS and CDR2 as SASEGT. The CDR3 loop reads CASSEWQGFYGYTF. DNA of the CDR3: TGTGCCAGCAGTGAATGGCAGGGGTTCTATGGCTACACCTTC.

This clone has a single count. The chain links TRBV15 to TRBJ2-2; D is perhaps TRBD2 (6 bases). With 0 bases removed from V and 5 bases from J, the gap between germline ends came to 7 bases. The CDR3 is 14 residues long. Germline values: CDR1 LNHNV, CDR2 YYDKDF (reference sequence). CDR3 sequence: CATSRDGGTGELFF. In nucleotides, the CDR3 is TGTGCCACCAGCAGAGATGGAGGGACCGGGGAGCTGTTTTTT.